Each of the 28 T cell receptor beta chains below was sequenced from the same sample in a study of vaccination and CD4 T cells after COVID-19. The time point was: late sampling 161 to 241 days after vaccination in a few convalescent patients. The treatment: approximately nine-day PBMC culture with coronavirus spike peptide pools or control peptides (ViraFEST assay). No antigens are known for them. Cultured CD4+ T cell DNA underwent sequencing with the Oncomine TCR Beta short-read assay. TCRdb redid the calling of the PCR reads with MiXCR, one entry per CDR3 protein. The repertoire includes some 21,000 distinct CDR3 sequences, 46% of them detected once, and around an eighth sits in the top ten. The source was CD4+ T cells from blood, cultured in vitro, collected about 7 months after SARS-CoV-2 vaccination. Receptors were obtained from a human donor who had recovered from COVID-19.

The J gene is TRBJ1-2, the V gene TRBV20-1, with TRBD1 identical over 8 bases. Germline V CDR1 and CDR2: DFQATT, SNEGSKA (reference sequence). V lost 0 bases and J lost 8; bases outside the gene matches: 14. The CDR3 extends over 16 amino acids. CDR3 region: CSARDWDRRFAGGYTF. CDR3 bases: TGCAGTGCTAGAGATTGGGACAGGCGTTTCGCTGGAGGCTACACCTTC.

This clonotype was counted only a few times. The chain links TRBV20-1 to TRBJ1-2, with D perhaps matching TRBD1 (5 bases). Trimming took 6 bases from V and 4 from J, leaving 12 bases between them. CDR1 and CDR2 (germline): DFQATT, SNEGSKA (reference sequence). The length of the CDR3 is 12 residues. Here the CDR3 DNA reads TGCAGTGCCGAGACAGCTCTCTATGGCTACACCTTC. Its protein is CSAETALYGYTF.

The chain has TRBV4-3 and TRBJ2-1; 11 bases agree with TRBD2. Germline CDR1 and CDR2: LGHNA and YSLEER. The CDR3 has 17 residues. After removal of 1 base from V and 9 bases from J, the junction contained 11 bases not matched to a gene. CDR3: CASSQVLSLAGAREQFF. The DNA of the CDR3 is TGCGCCAGCAGCCAAGTCTTATCACTAGCGGGAGCACGTGAGCAGTTCTTC.

This rearrangement joins TRBV20-1 to TRBJ2-7; 12 nucleotides agree with TRBD2. This CDR3 has 17 amino acids. Germline CDR1 reads DFQATT; CDR2 reads SNEGSKA (reference sequence). The V and J ends lost 0 bases and 8 bases, in that order; junction bases with no gene match: 14. The DNA for the CDR3 is TGCAGTGCTAGAGATCCTCGATCAACTAGCGGGAGGCTTCAGCAGTACTTC. This sequence encodes CSARDPRSTSGRLQQYF.

The V call is TRBV24-1, the J call TRBJ2-1, with TRBD2 matching 14 bases. V was pared by 4 bases and J by 9 bases, with 7 bases of the junction left unmatched. This CDR3 spans 16 amino acids. Germline CDR1 and CDR2: KGHDR and SFDVKD. Here the CDR3 DNA reads TGTGCCACCAGTGAGCCGACTAGCGGGAGGGACGGTGAGCAGTTCTTC. Its protein is CATSEPTSGRDGEQFF.

The chain recombines TRBV27 with TRBJ1-1, with D perhaps matching TRBD1 (6 bases). The CDR3 spans 14 residues. The V end lost 6 bases, the J end lost 11 bases, and 22 bases lay between the germline ends. Looked up from germline, CDR1 is MNHEY and CDR2 is SMNVEV (reference sequence). CDR3 DNA sequence: TGTGCCAGCAGACCCCTGGGGGGGGGCGAGTGGGCTTTCTTT. Translated: CASRPLGGGEWAFF.

This clonotype was recorded a few times. This sequence joins TRBV2 and TRBJ2-7, with D tentatively TRBD1 (6 bases). The CDR3 is 14 amino acids. V lost 6 bases and J lost 2, with 14 bases in between. The germline gives CDR1 SNHLY, CDR2 FYNNEI. The DNA for the CDR3 is TGTGCCAGCAGCCGACAGGTCCTAACCTACGAGCAGTACTTC. The encoded protein is CASSRQVLTYEQYF.

V is TRBV7-6 and J is TRBJ2-5; 8 positions agree with TRBD1. The V gene's germline CDR1 is SGHVS and CDR2 FNYEAQ. The length of the CDR3 is 17 residues. J lost 5 bases, V lost 1 base, and 12 bases had no gene match. The chain's CDR3 is CASSLEWWTGQGETQYF. DNA for the CDR3: TGTGCCAGCAGCTTAGAGTGGTGGACAGGGCAGGGGGAGACCCAGTACTTC.

The chain couples TRBV2 to TRBJ2-7, with D tentatively TRBD1 (6 bases). Looked up from germline, CDR1 is SNHLY and CDR2 is FYNNEI. V lost 4 bases and J lost 6, with 13 bases in between. The CDR3 is 13 residues long. The CDR3 DNA reads TGTGCCAGCAGTGTTCAGGGGATAGGCGAGCAGTACTTC. Encoded protein: CASSVQGIGEQYF. The whole variable domain, remainder taken from reference TRBV2 and TRBJ2-7, is EPEVTQTPSHQVTQMGQEVILRCVPISNHLYFYWYRQILGQKVEFLVSFYNNEISEKSEIFDDQFSVERPDGSNFTLKIRSTKLEDSAMYFCASSVQGIGEQYFGPGTRLTVT.

The V and J genes are TRBV20-1 and TRBJ1-2; no definite D call. Germline V lookup: CDR1 DFQATT, CDR2 SNEGSKA (reference sequence). The CDR3 extends over 14 amino acids. The V end was cut by 1 base, the J end by 4 bases, with 13 bases between. The CDR3 is CSARVSGITYGYTF. CDR3 bases: TGCAGTGCTAGAGTGTCGGGTATTACCTATGGCTACACCTTC.

The table lists this clonotype with a few counts. The J gene is TRBJ1-2, the V gene TRBV20-1, with a possible D match to TRBD1 (6 bases). Germline lookup yields CDR1 DFQATT and CDR2 SNEGSKA (reference sequence). The CDR3 length is 14 residues. V was shortened by 6 bases and J by 3 bases, with 17 bases between the two germline ends. The CDR3 region is CSADIRDTYYGYTF. CDR3 bases: TGCAGTGCGGATATCCGGGACACATACTATGGCTACACCTTC.

In the case of this clonotype: The junction departs from the called germline gene at one end, perhaps through a read error. V and J are TRBV6-2 or TRBV6-3 and TRBJ2-7; TRBD1 might be the D (6 bases). CDR1 is MNHEY, CDR2 SVGEGT, per germline. The CDR3 covers 14 residues. The CDR3 DNA sequence: TGTGTCAGCAGCCGTGGACAGAGCCCCTACGAGCAGTACTTC. It codes for CVSSRGQSPYEQYF.

The genes are TRBV7-9 and TRBJ1-6; 8 bases are shared with TRBD1. This CDR3 is 13 amino acids long. The germline V gene encodes CDR1 SEHNR and CDR2 FQNEAQ (reference sequence). V trimming: 6 bases; J trimming: 9 bases; junction bases outside the gene matches: 4. CDR3 residues: CASRTGDFSPLHF. CDR3 sequence (DNA): TGTGCCAGCAGGACAGGGGATTTTTCACCCCTCCACTTT.

This chain connects TRBV6-5 to TRBJ1-2, with a tentative D call TRBD1 (6 bases). This CDR3 has 16 residues. Looked up from germline, CDR1 is MNHEY and CDR2 is SVGAGI. The germline V and J ends were trimmed by 0 bases and 4 bases, with 15 bases remaining between them. The CDR3 sequence: CASSYSSRGRGYGYTF. The CDR3, as DNA: TGTGCCAGCAGTTACTCGAGCAGGGGCCGGGGCTATGGCTACACCTTC.

This clonotype was observed a handful of times. The gene calls are TRBV7-6 and TRBJ2-7; D might be TRBD1 (5 bases). The CDR3 contains 15 residues. V was trimmed by 4 bases and J by 2 bases, leaving 15 bases between them. The germline CDR1 and CDR2 sequences are SGHVS and FNYEAQ. Here the CDR3 reads CASSSLTGRAYEQYF. The CDR3 bases are TGTGCCAGCAGCTCTCTTACGGGCAGGGCCTACGAGCAGTACTTC. Together with reference TRBV7-6 and TRBJ2-7, the CDR3 gives the full variable domain: GAGVSQSPRYKVTKRGQDVALRCDPISGHVSLYWYRQALGQGPEFLTYFNYEAQQDKSGLPNDRFSAERPEGSISTLTIQRTEQRDSAMYRCASSSLTGRAYEQYFGPGTRLTVT.

The rearrangement joins TRBV15 to TRBJ1-1; D remains ambiguous. In germline, CDR1 is LNHNV, CDR2 YYDKDF (reference sequence). Deletions cut 9 bases from V and 2 bases from J, with 7 bases between. The CDR3 is made up of 11 amino acids. The CDR3 nucleotides are TGTGCCACTCAGAGAAACACTGAAGCTTTCTTT. Amino acids: CATQRNTEAFF.

The chain employs TRBV20-1 and TRBJ2-3, with TRBD2 matching 11 bases. This CDR3 has 18 amino acids. V shed 1 base and J 6 bases; nucleotides not matched to a gene: 15. Per germline, CDR1 DFQATT and CDR2 SNEGSKA (reference sequence). The CDR3 protein is CSARGFGLAGGGGDTQYF. In DNA form, the CDR3 reads TGCAGTGCTAGAGGTTTCGGGCTAGCGGGAGGCGGAGGGGATACGCAGTATTTT.

V is TRBV10-3 and J is TRBJ1-2; TRBD1 aligns across 8 bases. The CDR3 totals 14 residues. CDR1 and CDR2 from the germline V gene are ENHRY and SYGVKD. V lost 7 bases, J lost 8 bases, and 12 bases stayed unmatched. The CDR3 loop reads CAIKETGTGAGYTF. The DNA for the CDR3 is TGTGCCATCAAAGAGACCGGGACAGGAGCAGGCTACACCTTC.

The chain combines TRBV2 with TRBJ1-6; TRBD1 aligns across 8 bases. Germline CDR1 and CDR2: SNHLY and FYNNEI. The CDR3 is 13 residues long. V lost 7 bases, J lost 9 bases, and 5 bases stayed unmatched. The CDR3 loop is CASTSGTGSPLHF. CDR3 sequence (DNA): TGTGCCAGCACCTCAGGGACAGGTTCACCCCTCCACTTT.

This clonotype was seen more than once but under ten times. The chain employs TRBV27 and TRBJ1-2; D possibly corresponds to TRBD1 (6 bases). In germline, CDR1 is MNHEY, CDR2 SMNVEV (reference sequence). Trimming pared 6 bases from V and 1 base from J, leaving 15 bases between. The CDR3 sequence is 15 residues long. The CDR3 DNA is TGTGCCAGCAGAAGCCTAGGGGGTCTTAACTATGGCTACACCTTC. This gives the protein CASRSLGGLNYGYTF.

This clonotype was picked up a small number of times. V is TRBV27 and J is TRBJ2-5; 7 positions agree with TRBD2. Germline CDR1 MNHEY, CDR2 SMNVEV (reference sequence). The CDR3 sequence is 14 residues long. Trimming took 4 bases from V and 5 from J; bases not matched to a gene: 7. CDR3 sequence (DNA): TGTGCCAGCAGTTATTCGACTAGCCGGGAGACCCAGTACTTC. The encoded protein is CASSYSTSRETQYF.

The V and J genes are TRBV6-8 and TRBJ1-2; D is uncertain. The V and J ends lost 6 bases and 8 bases respectively, with 31 bases between them. CDR1 is MNHGY and CDR2 is SAAAGT in the germline V gene. CDR3 length: 18 amino acids. In nucleotides, the CDR3 is TGTGCCAGCAGACATATACCCCCCCCAGCCGTTCGAGAGGAGGGCTACACCTTC. Amino acid sequence: CASRHIPPPAVREEGYTF.

V usage is TRBV6-5 and J usage is TRBJ1-1; D uncertain. V was pared by 2 bases and J by 2 bases, with 6 bases between. The CDR3 contains 13 residues. Germline values: CDR1 MNHEY, CDR2 SVGAGI. Here the CDR3 DNA reads TGTGCCAGCAGTTACCGACCAAACACTGAAGCTTTCTTT. Translated: CASSYRPNTEAFF.

The V call is TRBV6-1, the J call TRBJ2-1, with 9 bases that match TRBD1. The germline V gene encodes CDR1 MNHNS and CDR2 SASEGT. After removal of 2 bases from V and 8 bases from J, the junction contained 10 bases not matched to a gene. CDR3 length: 16 amino acids. In nucleotides, the CDR3 is TGTGCCAGCAGTGAAAGGTGGACAGGGGATCCGGATGAGCAGTTCTTC. It is translated as CASSERWTGDPDEQFF.

This chain joins TRBV5-4 and TRBJ2-5; 10 bases line up with TRBD2. The germline V gene has CDR1 SGHNT and CDR2 YYREEE (reference sequence). The CDR3 contains 15 residues. V shed 4 bases, J shed 2 bases, and the junction held 5 bases outside the gene matches. CDR3 in DNA: TGTGCCAGCAGCAAGGGACTAGCGAGGCAAGAGACCCAGTACTTC. It yields the protein CASSKGLARQETQYF.

CDR3 coding DNA: TGTGCCAGCAGCTTACCGGGGGACGTGGGCTACACCTTC. This encodes CASSLPGDVGYTF. The J gene is TRBJ1-2, the V gene TRBV7-3; D is possibly TRBD1 (5 bases). V lost 2 bases, J lost 8 bases, and 12 bases lay in between. The CDR3 has 13 amino acids. The V gene's germline CDR1 is SGHTA and CDR2 FQGTGA.

CDR3 DNA sequence: TGCAGTGCTAGCACCCCCACAGATACGCAGTATTTT. Translated: CSASTPTDTQYF. This chain uses TRBV20-1 with TRBJ2-3; D ambiguous. The V gene lost 3 bases and the J gene lost 2 bases, with 6 bases spanning the gap. Germline V lookup: CDR1 DFQATT, CDR2 SNEGSKA (reference sequence). The CDR3 sequence is 12 residues long.

The genes are TRBV1 and TRBJ1-1; the table's D call of TRBD1 was not tested on the DNA. TRBV1 is a recognized pseudogene. CDR3 length equals 13 residues. The CDR3: CTITGRVGTEAFF. DNA for the CDR3: TGCACCATCACAGGACGGGTAGGCACTGAAGCTTTCTTT.